The 3 T cell receptor beta chains below all came from one sample that was sequenced in a study of identical twins. TCRdb reprocessed the 5' RACE reads via MiXCR and lists one record per CDR3 protein. The sample holds around 450,000 distinct CDR3 sequences, more than 13% seen once. The sample was also linked to a second study, of yellow fever vaccine responses in identical twins.

The sequenced sample was CD4+ T cells sorted from blood. These receptors all come from a woman aged 18-29 years in good health.

CDR3 DNA: TGTGCCAGCAGCTCTGGGACCAGGAAGTACTTC. It codes for CASSSGTRKYF. The chain couples TRBV11-2 to TRBJ2-4, with D possibly called TRBD1 or TRBD2 (5 bases each). Trimming stripped 4 bases from V and 14 bases from J, with 12 bases between. The CDR3 is 11 amino acids. Germline assignment: CDR1 SGHAT and CDR2 FQNNGV.

At least ten counts were recorded for this clonotype. The rearrangement links TRBV11-1 to TRBJ2-1, with 13 bases lining up with TRBD2. The CDR3 is 18 residues long. The trim removed 5 bases at V and 8 bases at J, leaving 15 bases unmatched. Looked up from germline, CDR1 is SGHAT and CDR2 is FQDESV (reference sequence). CDR3 bases: TGTGCCAGCAGCCCATCGGAAGGGACTAGCGGGGATAAGGATGAGCAGTTCTTC. Translation gives CASSPSEGTSGDKDEQFF.

This clonotype appeared a few times. Here the CDR3 reads CASSQAGGRPKNIQYF. CDR3 sequence (DNA): TGTGCCAGCAGCCAAGCGGGGGGGAGGCCCAAAAACATTCAGTACTTC. V gene TRBV4-2 combines with J gene TRBJ2-4; 8 positions agree with TRBD2. The J segment lost 2 bases and the V segment lost 1 base, leaving 4 bases of the junction unmatched. Germline V lookup: CDR1 LGHNA, CDR2 YNFKEQ. This CDR3 comprises 16 residues.